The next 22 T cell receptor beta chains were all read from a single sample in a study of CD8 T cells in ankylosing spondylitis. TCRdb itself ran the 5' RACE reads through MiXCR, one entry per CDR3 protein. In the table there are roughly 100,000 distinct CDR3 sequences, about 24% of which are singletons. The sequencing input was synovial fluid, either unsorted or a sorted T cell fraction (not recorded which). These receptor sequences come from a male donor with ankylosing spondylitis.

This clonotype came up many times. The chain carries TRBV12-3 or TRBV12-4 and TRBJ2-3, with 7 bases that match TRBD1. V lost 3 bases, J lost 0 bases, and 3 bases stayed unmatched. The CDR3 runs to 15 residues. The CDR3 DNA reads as TGTGCCAGCAGTTTTCGACAGGGCAGCACAGATACGCAGTATTTT. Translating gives CASSFRQGSTDTQYF.

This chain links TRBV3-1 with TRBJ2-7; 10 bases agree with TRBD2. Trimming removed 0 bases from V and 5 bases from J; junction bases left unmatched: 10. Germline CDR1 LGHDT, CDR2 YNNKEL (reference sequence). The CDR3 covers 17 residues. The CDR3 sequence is CASSQDIRLAGVHEQYF. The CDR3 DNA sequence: TGTGCCAGCAGCCAAGATATCCGGCTAGCGGGAGTCCACGAGCAGTACTTC.

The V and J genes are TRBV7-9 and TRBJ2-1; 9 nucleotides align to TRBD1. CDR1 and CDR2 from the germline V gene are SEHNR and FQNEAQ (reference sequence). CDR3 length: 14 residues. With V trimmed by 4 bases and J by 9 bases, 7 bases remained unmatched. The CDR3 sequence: CASSYGTGWSEQFF. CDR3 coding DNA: TGTGCCAGCAGCTATGGGACAGGGTGGAGTGAGCAGTTCTTC. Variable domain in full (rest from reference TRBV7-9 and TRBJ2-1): DTGVSQNPRHKITKRGQNVTFRCDPISEHNRLYWYRQTLGQGPEFLTYFQNEAQLEKSRLLSDRFSAERPKGSFSTLEIQRTEQGDSAMYLCASSYGTGWSEQFFGPGTRLTVL.

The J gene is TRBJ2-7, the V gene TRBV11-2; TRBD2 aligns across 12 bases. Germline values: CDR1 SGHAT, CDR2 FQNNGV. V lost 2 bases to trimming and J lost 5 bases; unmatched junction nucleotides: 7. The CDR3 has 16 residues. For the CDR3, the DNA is TGTGCCAGCAGCTTATACCCTAGCGGGAGGGCCGACGAGCAGTACTTC. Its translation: CASSLYPSGRADEQYF.

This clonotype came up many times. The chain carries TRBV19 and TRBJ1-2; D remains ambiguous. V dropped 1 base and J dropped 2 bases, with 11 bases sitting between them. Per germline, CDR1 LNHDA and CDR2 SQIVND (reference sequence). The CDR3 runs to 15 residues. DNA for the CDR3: TGTGCCAGTAGTATAGCCGCTCAGGCCAACTATGGCTACACCTTC. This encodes CASSIAAQANYGYTF.

The CDR3 sequence: CASSSGTEGVDTQYF. CDR3 DNA: TGCGCCAGCAGCTCCGGGACGGAGGGTGTGGATACGCAGTATTTT. The chain joins TRBV5-1 to TRBJ2-3; tentative D call: TRBD2 (6 bases). With 3 bases removed from V and 6 bases from J, the gap between germline ends came to 17 bases. The CDR3 is 15 amino acids. Germline lookup yields CDR1 SGHRS and CDR2 YFSETQ.

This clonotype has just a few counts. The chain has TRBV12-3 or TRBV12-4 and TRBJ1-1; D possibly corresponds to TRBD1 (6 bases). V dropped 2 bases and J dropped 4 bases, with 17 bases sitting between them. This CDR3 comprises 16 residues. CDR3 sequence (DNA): TGTGCCAGCAGTTTACTTCACAGTCAGGGGCCCACTGAAGCTTTCTTT. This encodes CASSLLHSQGPTEAFF.

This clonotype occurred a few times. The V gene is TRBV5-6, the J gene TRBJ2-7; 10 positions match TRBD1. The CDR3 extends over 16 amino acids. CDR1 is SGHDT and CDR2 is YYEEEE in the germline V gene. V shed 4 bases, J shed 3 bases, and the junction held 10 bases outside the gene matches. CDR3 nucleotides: TGTGCCAGCAGCCCAGGGTGGACAGGGGGTATCTACGAGCAGTACGTC. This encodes CASSPGWTGGIYEQYV.

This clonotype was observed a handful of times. The DNA of the CDR3 is TGCAGTGCGGGAGAGGGACAGTCTAACTATGGCTACACCTTC. Protein: CSAGEGQSNYGYTF. The rearrangement joins TRBV20-1 to TRBJ1-2, with 7 positions matching TRBD1. Per germline, CDR1 DFQATT and CDR2 SNEGSKA (reference sequence). The CDR3 extends over 14 amino acids. Losses at the gene ends were 6 bases for V and 0 bases for J; bases not matched to a gene: 7.

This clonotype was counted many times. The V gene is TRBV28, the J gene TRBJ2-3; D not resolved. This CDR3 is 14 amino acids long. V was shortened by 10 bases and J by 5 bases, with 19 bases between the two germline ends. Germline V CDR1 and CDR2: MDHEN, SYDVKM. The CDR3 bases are TGTGCCACCGAGGCTGCCGGGCCTAAAGATACGCAGTATTTT. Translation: CATEAAGPKDTQYF.

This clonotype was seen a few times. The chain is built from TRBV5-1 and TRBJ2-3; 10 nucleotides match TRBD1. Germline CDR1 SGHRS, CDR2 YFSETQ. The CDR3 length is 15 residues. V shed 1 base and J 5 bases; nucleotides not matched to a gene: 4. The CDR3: CASSLRDRGRDTQYF. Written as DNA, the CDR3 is TGCGCCAGCAGCTTGAGGGACAGGGGAAGAGATACGCAGTATTTT.

The chain's CDR3 is CASRLQGGTEAFF. The CDR3 DNA is TGTGCCAGCAGGCTCCAGGGGGGGACTGAAGCTTTCTTT. The chain links TRBV12-3 or TRBV12-4 to TRBJ1-1; 7 bases agree with TRBD1. With V trimmed by 6 bases and J by 5 bases, 6 bases remained unmatched. This CDR3 is built from 13 residues.

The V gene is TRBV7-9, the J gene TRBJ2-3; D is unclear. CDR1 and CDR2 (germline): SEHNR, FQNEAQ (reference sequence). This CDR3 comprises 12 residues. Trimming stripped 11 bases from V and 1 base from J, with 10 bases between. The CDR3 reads CAGRAGTDTQYF. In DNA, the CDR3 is TGTGCCGGACGTGCGGGCACAGATACGCAGTATTTT.

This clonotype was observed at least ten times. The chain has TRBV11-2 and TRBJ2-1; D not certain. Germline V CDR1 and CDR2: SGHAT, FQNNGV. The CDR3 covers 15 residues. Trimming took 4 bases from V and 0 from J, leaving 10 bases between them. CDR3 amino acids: CASSSKLSSYNEQFF. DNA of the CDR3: TGTGCCAGCAGCTCTAAATTAAGCTCCTACAATGAGCAGTTCTTC.

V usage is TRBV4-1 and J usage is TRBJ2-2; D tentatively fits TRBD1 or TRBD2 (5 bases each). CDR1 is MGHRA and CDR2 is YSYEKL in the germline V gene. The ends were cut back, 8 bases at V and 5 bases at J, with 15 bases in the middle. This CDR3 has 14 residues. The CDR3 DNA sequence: TGCGCCAGCCAGGGTAGTCGGGGTACCGGGGAGCTGTTTTTT. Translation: CASQGSRGTGELFF.

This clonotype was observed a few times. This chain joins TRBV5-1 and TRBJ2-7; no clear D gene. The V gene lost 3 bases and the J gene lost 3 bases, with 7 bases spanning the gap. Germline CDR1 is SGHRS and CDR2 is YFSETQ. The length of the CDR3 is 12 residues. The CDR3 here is CASSSELYEQYF. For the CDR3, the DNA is TGCGCCAGCAGCTCAGAGCTCTACGAGCAGTACTTC.

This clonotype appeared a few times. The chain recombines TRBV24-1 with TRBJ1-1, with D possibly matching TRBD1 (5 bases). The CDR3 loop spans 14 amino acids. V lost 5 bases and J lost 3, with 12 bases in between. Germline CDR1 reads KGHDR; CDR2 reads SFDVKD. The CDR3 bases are TGTGCCACCAGTGCCCAGGGCGGGGACACTGAAGCTTTCTTT. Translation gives CATSAQGGDTEAFF.

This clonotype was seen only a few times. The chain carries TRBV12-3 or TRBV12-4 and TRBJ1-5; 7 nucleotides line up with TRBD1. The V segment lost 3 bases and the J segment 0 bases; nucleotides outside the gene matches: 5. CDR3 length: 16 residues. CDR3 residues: CASSLRGQDSNQPQHF. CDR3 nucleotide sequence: TGTGCCAGCAGTTTGCGAGGACAGGATAGCAATCAGCCCCAGCATTTT.

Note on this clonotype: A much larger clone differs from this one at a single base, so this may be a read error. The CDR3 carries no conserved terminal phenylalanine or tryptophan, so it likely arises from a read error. The CDR3 protein is CSVKTGWAEAFL. The CDR3, as DNA: TGCAGCGTTAAGACAGGGTGGGCTGAAGCTTTCCTT. The gene calls are TRBV29-1 and TRBJ1-1; TRBD1 matches at 7 bases. J was trimmed by 6 bases and V by 5 bases; bases with no gene match: 6. CDR1 is SQVTM, CDR2 ANQGSEA, per germline. CDR3 length equals 12 residues.

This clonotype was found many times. The CDR3 nucleotides are TGTGCCAGCAGTCCGGCCCGGAGCACAGATACGCAGTATTTT. This codes for CASSPARSTDTQYF. The chain carries TRBV12-3 or TRBV12-4 and TRBJ2-3; D is undetermined. V lost 5 bases and J lost 0, with 9 bases in between. CDR3 length equals 14 residues.

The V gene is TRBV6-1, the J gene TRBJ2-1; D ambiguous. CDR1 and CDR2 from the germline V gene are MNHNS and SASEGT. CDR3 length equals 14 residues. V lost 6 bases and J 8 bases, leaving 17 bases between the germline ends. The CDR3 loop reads CASRPLSVGHEQFF. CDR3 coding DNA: TGTGCCAGCAGACCCCTGTCCGTCGGACATGAGCAGTTCTTC.

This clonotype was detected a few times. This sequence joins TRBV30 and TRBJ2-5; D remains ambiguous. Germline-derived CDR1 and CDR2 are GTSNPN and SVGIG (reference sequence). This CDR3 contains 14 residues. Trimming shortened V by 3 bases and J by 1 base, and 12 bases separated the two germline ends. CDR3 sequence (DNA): TGTGCCTGGAGGGGGTTGGCAGCCCAAGAGACCCAGTACTTC. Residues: CAWRGLAAQETQYF.